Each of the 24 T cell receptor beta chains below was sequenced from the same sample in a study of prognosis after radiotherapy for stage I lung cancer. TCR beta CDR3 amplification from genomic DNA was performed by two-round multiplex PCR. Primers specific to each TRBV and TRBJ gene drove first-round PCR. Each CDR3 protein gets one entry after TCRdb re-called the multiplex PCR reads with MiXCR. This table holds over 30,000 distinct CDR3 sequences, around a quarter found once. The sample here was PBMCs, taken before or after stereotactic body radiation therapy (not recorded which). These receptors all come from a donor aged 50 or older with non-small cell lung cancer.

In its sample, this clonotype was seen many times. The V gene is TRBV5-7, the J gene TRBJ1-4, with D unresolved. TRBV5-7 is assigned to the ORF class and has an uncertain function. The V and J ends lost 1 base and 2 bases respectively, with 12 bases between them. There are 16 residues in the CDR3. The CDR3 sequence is CASSLSAPSTNEKLFF. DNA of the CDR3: TGTGCCAGCAGCTTGAGCGCCCCCAGCACTAATGAAAAACTGTTTTTT.

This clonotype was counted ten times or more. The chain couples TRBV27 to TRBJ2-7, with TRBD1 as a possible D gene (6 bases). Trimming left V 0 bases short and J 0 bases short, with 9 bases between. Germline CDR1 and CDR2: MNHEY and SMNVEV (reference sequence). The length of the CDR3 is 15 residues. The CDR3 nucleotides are TGTGCCAGCAGTTTATCGGACAGCTACTCCTACGAGCAGTACTTC. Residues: CASSLSDSYSYEQYF.

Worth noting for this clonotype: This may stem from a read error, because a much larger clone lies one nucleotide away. The CDR3 DNA sequence: TGTGCCAGCAGCGAGAGAGACAGGGAAGGCAGCACAGATAAGCAGTATTTT. Amino acids: CASSERDREGSTDKQYF. V usage is TRBV9 and J usage is TRBJ2-3, with 7 nucleotides matching TRBD1. Germline V gene lookup returns CDR1 SGDLS and CDR2 YYNGEE. The CDR3 loop spans 17 amino acids.

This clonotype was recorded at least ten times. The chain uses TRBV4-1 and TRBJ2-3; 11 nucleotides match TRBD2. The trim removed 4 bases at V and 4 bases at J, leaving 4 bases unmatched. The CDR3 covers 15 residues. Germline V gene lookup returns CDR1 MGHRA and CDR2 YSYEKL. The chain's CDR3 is CASSLAGGPADTQYF. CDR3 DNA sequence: TGCGCCAGCAGCCTAGCGGGGGGGCCCGCAGATACGCAGTATTTT.

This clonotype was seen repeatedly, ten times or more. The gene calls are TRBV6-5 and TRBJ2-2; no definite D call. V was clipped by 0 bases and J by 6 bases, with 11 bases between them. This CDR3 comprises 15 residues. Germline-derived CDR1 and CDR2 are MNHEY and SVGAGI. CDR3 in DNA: TGTGCCAGCAGTTACTCCCACTCAAGCGCCGGGGAGCTGTTTTTT. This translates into CASSYSHSSAGELFF.

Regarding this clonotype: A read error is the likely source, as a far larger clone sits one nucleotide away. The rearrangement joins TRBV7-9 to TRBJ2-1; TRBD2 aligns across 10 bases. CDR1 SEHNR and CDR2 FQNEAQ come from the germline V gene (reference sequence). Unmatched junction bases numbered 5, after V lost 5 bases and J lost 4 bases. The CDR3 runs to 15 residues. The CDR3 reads CASSIGLAEYNEQFF. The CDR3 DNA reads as TGTGCCAGCAGCATTGGACTAGCGGAATACAATGAGCAGTTCTTC.

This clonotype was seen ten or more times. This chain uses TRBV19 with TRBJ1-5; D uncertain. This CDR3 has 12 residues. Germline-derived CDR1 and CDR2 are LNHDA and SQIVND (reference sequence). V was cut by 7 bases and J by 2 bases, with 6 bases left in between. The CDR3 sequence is CASNWGNQPQHF. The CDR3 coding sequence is TGTGCCAGTAACTGGGGCAATCAGCCCCAGCATTTT.

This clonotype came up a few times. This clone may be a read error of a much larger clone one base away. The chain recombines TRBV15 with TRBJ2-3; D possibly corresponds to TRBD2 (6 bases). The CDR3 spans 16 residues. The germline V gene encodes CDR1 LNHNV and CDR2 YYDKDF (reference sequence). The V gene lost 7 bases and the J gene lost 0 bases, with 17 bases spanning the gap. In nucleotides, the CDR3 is TGTGCCACCATCGCTCACGCAGGGACTAGCACAGATACGCAGTATTTT. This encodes CATIAHAGTSTDTQYF.

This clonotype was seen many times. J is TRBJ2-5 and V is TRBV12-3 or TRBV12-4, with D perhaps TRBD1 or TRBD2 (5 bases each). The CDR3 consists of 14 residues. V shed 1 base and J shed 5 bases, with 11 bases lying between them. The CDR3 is CASSLDRRWETQYF. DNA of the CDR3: TGTGCCAGCAGTTTAGACAGGAGGTGGGAGACCCAGTACTTC.

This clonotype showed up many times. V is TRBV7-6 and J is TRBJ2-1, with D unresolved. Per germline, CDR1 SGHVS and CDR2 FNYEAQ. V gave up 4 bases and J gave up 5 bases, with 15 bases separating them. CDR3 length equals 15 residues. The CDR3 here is CASSSPYKTNNEQFF. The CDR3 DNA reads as TGTGCCAGCAGCTCACCCTACAAGACAAACAATGAGCAGTTCTTC.

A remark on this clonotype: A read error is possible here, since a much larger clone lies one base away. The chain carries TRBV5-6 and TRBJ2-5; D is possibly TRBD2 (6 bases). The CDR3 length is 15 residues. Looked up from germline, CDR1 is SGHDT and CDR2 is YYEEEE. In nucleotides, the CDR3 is TGTGCCAGCAGCTTGGCGCAGGGAGGTGCAGAGAACCAGTACTTC. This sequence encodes CASSLAQGGAENQYF.

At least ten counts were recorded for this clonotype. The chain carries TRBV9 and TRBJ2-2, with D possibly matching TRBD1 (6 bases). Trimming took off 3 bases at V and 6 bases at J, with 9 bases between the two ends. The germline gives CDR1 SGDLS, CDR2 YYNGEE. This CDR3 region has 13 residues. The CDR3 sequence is CASSAEGAGELFF. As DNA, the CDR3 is TGTGCCAGCAGCGCAGAGGGGGCCGGGGAGCTGTTTTTT.

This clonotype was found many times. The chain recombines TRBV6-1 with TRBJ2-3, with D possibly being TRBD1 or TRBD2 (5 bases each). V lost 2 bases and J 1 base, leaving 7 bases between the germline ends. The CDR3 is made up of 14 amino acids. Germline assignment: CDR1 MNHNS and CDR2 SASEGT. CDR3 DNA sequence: TGTGCCAGCAGTGAACAGGGAGGCACAGATACGCAGTATTTT. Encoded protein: CASSEQGGTDTQYF.

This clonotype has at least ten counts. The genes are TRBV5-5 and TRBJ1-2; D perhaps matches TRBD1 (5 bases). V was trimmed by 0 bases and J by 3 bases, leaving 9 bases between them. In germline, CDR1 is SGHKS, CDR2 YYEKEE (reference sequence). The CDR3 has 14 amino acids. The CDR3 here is CASSLGGRDYGYTF. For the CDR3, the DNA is TGTGCCAGCAGCTTGGGAGGCAGGGACTATGGCTACACCTTC.

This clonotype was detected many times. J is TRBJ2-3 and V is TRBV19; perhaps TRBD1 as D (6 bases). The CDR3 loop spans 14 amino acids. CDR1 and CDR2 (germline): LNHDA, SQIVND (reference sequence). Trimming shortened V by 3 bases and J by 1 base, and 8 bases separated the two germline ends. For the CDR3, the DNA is TGTGCCAGTAGTATTAGACAGGGCACAGATACGCAGTATTTT. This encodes CASSIRQGTDTQYF. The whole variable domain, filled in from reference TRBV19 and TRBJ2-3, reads DGGITQSPKYLFRKEGQNVTLSCEQNLNHDAMYWYRQDPGQGLRLIYYSQIVNDFQKGDIAEGYSVSREKKESFPLTVTSAQKNPTAFYLCASSIRQGTDTQYFGPGTRLTVL.

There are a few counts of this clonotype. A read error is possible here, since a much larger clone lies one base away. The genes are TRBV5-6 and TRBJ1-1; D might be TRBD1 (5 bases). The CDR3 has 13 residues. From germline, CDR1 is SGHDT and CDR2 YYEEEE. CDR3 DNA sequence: TGTGTCAGCAGCGCTGGGACGAACCTTGAAGCTTTCTTT. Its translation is CVSSAGTNLEAFF.

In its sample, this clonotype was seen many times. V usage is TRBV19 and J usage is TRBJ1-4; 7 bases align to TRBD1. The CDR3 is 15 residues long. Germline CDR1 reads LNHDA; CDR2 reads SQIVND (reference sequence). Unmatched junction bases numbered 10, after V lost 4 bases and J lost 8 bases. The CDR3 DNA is TGTGCCAGTAGTAGCCGGACAGGCGGTAACGAAAAACTGTTTTTT. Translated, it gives CASSSRTGGNEKLFF.

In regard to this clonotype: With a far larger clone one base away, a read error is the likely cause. Here the CDR3 DNA reads TGTGCCAGCCGACCTAGCGTGGGTAGCTACGAGCAGTACTTC. It is translated as CASRPSVGSYEQYF. The rearrangement joins TRBV19 to TRBJ2-7; D perhaps matches TRBD2 (6 bases). This CDR3 comprises 14 residues. Germline assignment: CDR1 LNHDA and CDR2 SQIVND (reference sequence). Trimming took 9 bases from V and 3 from J, leaving 18 bases between them.

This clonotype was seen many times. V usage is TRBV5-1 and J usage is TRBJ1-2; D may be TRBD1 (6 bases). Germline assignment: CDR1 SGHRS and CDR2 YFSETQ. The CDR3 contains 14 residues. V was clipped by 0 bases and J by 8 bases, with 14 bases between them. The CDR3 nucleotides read TGCGCCAGCAGCTTGGCCGTAGCAGGGGTGGGCTACACCTTC. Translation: CASSLAVAGVGYTF.

The CDR3 loop reads CASSPMVGNNEQFF. In DNA form, the CDR3 reads TGTGCCAGCTCACCAATGGTAGGAAACAATGAGCAGTTCTTC. The chain joins TRBV18 to TRBJ2-1; D remains unclear. Per germline, CDR1 KGHSH and CDR2 LQKENI. Trimming shortened V by 2 bases and J by 5 bases, and 10 bases separated the two germline ends. CDR3 length: 14 residues.

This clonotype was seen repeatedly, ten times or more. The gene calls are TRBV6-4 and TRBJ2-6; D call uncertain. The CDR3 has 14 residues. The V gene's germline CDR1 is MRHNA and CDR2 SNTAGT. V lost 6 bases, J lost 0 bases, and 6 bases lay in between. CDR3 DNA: TGTGCCAGCAGCCGAAGCTCTGGGGCCAACGTCCTGACTTTC. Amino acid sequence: CASSRSSGANVLTF.

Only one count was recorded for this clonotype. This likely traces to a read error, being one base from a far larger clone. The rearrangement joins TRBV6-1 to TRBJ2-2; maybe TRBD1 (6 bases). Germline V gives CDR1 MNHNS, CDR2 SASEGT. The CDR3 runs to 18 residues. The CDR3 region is CAISPGLTGQTNTGELFF. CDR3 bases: TGTGCCATCAGTCCCGGGCTGACGGGACAAACAAACACCGGGGAGCTGTTTTTT.

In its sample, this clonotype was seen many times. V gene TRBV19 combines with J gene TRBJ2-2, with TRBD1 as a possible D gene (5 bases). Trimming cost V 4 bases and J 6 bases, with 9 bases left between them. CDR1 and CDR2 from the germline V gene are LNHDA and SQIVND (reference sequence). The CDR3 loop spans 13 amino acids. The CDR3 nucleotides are TGTGCCAGTAGTACTGCAGGGTCCGGGGAGCTGTTTTTT. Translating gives CASSTAGSGELFF.

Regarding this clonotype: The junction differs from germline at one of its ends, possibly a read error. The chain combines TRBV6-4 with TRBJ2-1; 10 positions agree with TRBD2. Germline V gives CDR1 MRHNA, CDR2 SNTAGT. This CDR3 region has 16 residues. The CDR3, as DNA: TGTGCCAGCAGTGACTCGAGGACTAGCGGCCTCGTAGAGCAGTTCTTT. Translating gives CASSDSRTSGLVEQFF.